This T cell receptor (beta chain) was identified in a study of T cell repertoires in cytomegalovirus infection. Across the study: Signatures in public TCR beta sequences pointed to both CMV infection and matching HLA type. The study, taken as a whole, reports: Ex vivo responses were dominated by HLA-C-restricted CMV-specific TCR beta clonotypes. People with CMV and the relevant HLA were identified by cumulative public TCR beta family frequency.

Points on this clonotype: The antigen remains unidentified.

Germline CDR1 MNHNY, CDR2 SVGAGI (reference sequence). Between the trimmed V and J ends, which lost 2 bases and 5 bases, there was a span of 18 bases. CDR3 length: 16 amino acids. TCRdb re-derived calls from the reads in MiXCR, one entry per CDR3 protein. The profile shows hundreds of thousands of distinct CDR3 sequences, roughly a third of them singletons. The source of this sequence is a human donor in good health (CMV status not recorded). Some clones in this sample may be carry-over from other donors' samples. Sequenced material: cultured CD8+ T cells from PBMCs, taken from culture after CMV antigen stimulation. The rearrangement joins TRBV6-6 to TRBJ1-1; TRBD1 might be the D (5 bases). The CDR3 DNA sequence: TGTGCCAGCAGTTACCCCAAGGGCAGGGATTGGACTGAAGCTTTCTTT. Protein sequence: CASSYPKGRDWTEAFF.